This is a list of T cell receptor beta chains from one sample in a study of blood T cell repertoires in COVID-19. Sequencing was performed with immunoSEQ multiplex PCR; in TCRdb, only in-frame clones are kept and a portion is missing. The sample records around 300,000 clones, 90% being singletons. Sequences were obtained from PBMCs or T cells enriched from blood (not recorded which). These receptors originate from a woman younger than 35 with acute COVID-19. Both conserved end residues are part of each CDR3. A D gene is named only where the DNA matches it firmly. Clone size is shown for a subset of rows, as once, few, many or a class of expanded clone.

v_call,j_call,clone_size,d_call,cdr3_aa,cdr3_nt
TRBV9,TRBJ2-3,.,TRBD2,CASSPGAGNTDTQYF,TGTGCCAGCAGCCCAGGAGCGGGAAACACAGATACGCAGTATTTT
TRBV9,TRBJ2-1,.,TRBD2,CASSVEASGIYNEQFF,TGTGCCAGCAGCGTAGAGGCTAGCGGGATTTACAATGAGCAGTTCTTC
TRBV5-4,TRBJ2-7,.,TRBD2,CASSLDSGIAYEQYF,TGTGCCAGCAGCTTGGATAGCGGGATTGCCTACGAGCAGTACTTC
TRBV6-2/TRBV6-3,TRBJ1-1,.,.,CASSYSRGPYMNTEAFF,TGTGCCAGCAGTTATAGCAGGGGTCCGTACATGAACACTGAAGCTTTCTTT
TRBV19,TRBJ1-5,.,.,CASTQGGGYSNQPQHF,TGTGCCAGTACCCAAGGCGGCGGATATAGCAATCAGCCCCAGCATTTT
TRBV13,TRBJ2-7,once,.,CASSFYGIPDEQYF,TGTGCCAGCAGCTTTTACGGGATCCCGGACGAGCAGTACTTC
TRBV9,TRBJ2-7,.,TRBD1,CASSAGQGTYEQYF,TGTGCCAGCAGCGCAGGACAGGGGACCTACGAGCAGTACTTC
TRBV19,TRBJ2-3,.,.,CASRVASTDTQYF,TGTGCCAGTAGGGTAGCCAGCACAGATACGCAGTATTTT
TRBV2,TRBJ2-3,.,TRBD2,CASSSEAGGGADTQYF,TGTGCCAGCAGTTCCGAAGCGGGAGGAGGGGCAGATACGCAGTATTTT
TRBV19,TRBJ1-2,.,TRBD1,CASSSPQGAYGYTF,TGTGCCAGTAGCAGTCCTCAGGGGGCCTATGGCTACACCTTC
TRBV3-1/TRBV3-2,TRBJ1-5,.,.,CASSQGGAGVLPQHF,TGTGCCAGCAGCCAGGGAGGGGCAGGGGTTTTGCCCCAGCATTTT
TRBV4-3,TRBJ2-1,.,TRBD2,CASSQGLAVYNEQFF,TGCGCCAGCAGCCAGGGACTAGCGGTTTACAATGAGCAGTTCTTC
TRBV19,TRBJ2-7,few,TRBD2,CASSPTSERSYEQYF,TGTGCCAGTAGCCCTACTAGCGAGAGATCCTACGAGCAGTACTTC
TRBV19,TRBJ1-4,.,TRBD1,CASSFRTGTTNEKLFF,TGTGCCAGTAGTTTCCGGACAGGAACAACTAATGAAAAACTGTTTTTT
TRBV6-2/TRBV6-3,TRBJ1-2,.,.,CASSTTTQGNYGYTF,TGTGCCAGCAGTACTACTACTCAGGGGAACTATGGCTACACCTTC
TRBV3-1/TRBV3-2,TRBJ2-3,.,TRBD1,CASSQRSPRQGENGDTQYF,TGTGCCAGCAGCCAAAGAAGCCCAAGACAGGGCGAGAATGGGGATACGCAGTATTTT
TRBV3-1/TRBV3-2,TRBJ1-1,.,.,CASSTGAKNTEAFF,TGTGCCAGCAGCACTGGGGCCAAGAACACTGAAGCTTTCTTT
TRBV5-1,TRBJ1-1,.,.,CASSLQDLTEAFF,TGCGCCAGCAGCTTACAGGATTTGACTGAAGCTTTCTTT
TRBV28,TRBJ1-5,.,.,CASSSRSYRDSNQPQHF,TGTGCCAGCAGTTCCCGATCCTACAGGGATAGCAATCAGCCCCAGCATTTT
TRBV7-9,TRBJ2-2,.,TRBD2,CASSAGLAGVHTGELFF,TGTGCCAGCAGCGCGGGACTAGCGGGAGTTCATACCGGGGAGCTGTTTTTT
TRBV10-3,TRBJ1-4,.,TRBD1,CATRNSPGQGATNEKLFF,TGTGCCACCCGGAATTCCCCGGGACAGGGAGCAACTAATGAAAAACTGTTTTTT
TRBV29-1,TRBJ2-3,.,TRBD2,CSVAPDLAGIGTQYF,TGCAGCGTTGCCCCGGATCTAGCGGGAATCGGTACGCAGTATTTT
TRBV5-5,TRBJ2-7,.,TRBD1,CASSLTGDSYEQYF,TGTGCCAGCAGTTTGACAGGGGACTCCTACGAGCAGTACTTC
TRBV6-1,TRBJ2-7,.,TRBD1,CASSVPYVGTGREQYF,TGTGCCAGCAGTGTGCCCTATGTGGGGACAGGGCGCGAGCAGTACTTC
TRBV25-1,TRBJ1-1,.,.,CASSEAGYTEAFF,TGTGCCAGCAGCGAGGCGGGTTACACTGAAGCTTTCTTT
TRBV24-1,TRBJ2-1,.,.,CATSGTGYNEQFF,TGTGCCACTTCCGGAACAGGGTACAATGAGCAGTTCTTC
TRBV30,TRBJ1-1,.,.,CAWSVQAGLGAFF,TGTGCCTGGAGTGTACAGGCTGGCTTGGGAGCTTTCTTT
TRBV6-2/TRBV6-3,TRBJ1-5,.,TRBD1,CASSTAGTGVQPQHF,TGTGCCAGCAGTACCGCCGGGACAGGGGTTCAGCCCCAGCATTTT
TRBV27,TRBJ1-2,.,.,CATQDGVGYTF,TGTGCCACCCAGGACGGGGTGGGCTACACCTTC
TRBV5-5,TRBJ2-7,.,.,CASSLVASALEQYF,TGTGCCAGCAGCTTGGTGGCTAGCGCTCTCGAGCAGTACTTC
TRBV5-1,TRBJ2-3,.,TRBD1,CASSLEGTGQLISSTDTQYF,TGCGCCAGCAGCTTGGAGGGGACGGGACAGCTAATTTCTAGCACAGATACGCAGTATTTT
TRBV10-3,TRBJ2-2,.,TRBD2,CAISESGLAANTGELFF,TGTGCCATCAGTGAGTCCGGACTAGCGGCTAACACCGGGGAGCTGTTTTTT
TRBV28,TRBJ2-3,.,TRBD2,CASSVAGGTDTQYF,TGTGCCAGCAGTGTGGCGGGAGGGACAGATACGCAGTATTTT
TRBV19,TRBJ2-7,.,.,CASSIRGLEGYEQYF,TGTGCCAGTAGTATTAGGGGTCTGGAGGGCTACGAGCAGTACTTC
TRBV4-1,TRBJ2-2,.,.,CASSQDQRVSLYAGELFF,TGCGCCAGCAGCCAAGATCAGAGGGTCAGCCTCTACGCCGGGGAGCTGTTTTTT
TRBV7-2,TRBJ1-2,.,.,CASSSYATAHVGYTF,TGTGCCAGCAGCTCGTACGCGACAGCCCACGTTGGCTACACCTTC
TRBV30,TRBJ1-1,.,TRBD1,CARRTGVNTEAFF,TGTGCCCGACGAACAGGGGTGAACACTGAAGCTTTCTTT
TRBV7-9,TRBJ1-2,.,TRBD1,CASSLDGQGVPGYTF,TGTGCCAGCAGCTTAGATGGTCAGGGGGTCCCTGGCTACACCTTC